The entry below describes one T cell receptor (beta chain). The CDR3 runs 15 residues. Trimming left V 0 bases short and J 3 bases short, with 10 bases between. The germline V gene encodes CDR1 SGHRS and CDR2 YFSETQ. These data originate in a study of T-cell memory formation after mild COVID-19. TCRdb independently ran MiXCR on the 5' RACE reads; one entry per CDR3 protein. This sample has 450,000 or so distinct CDR3 sequences, with 15% to 20% found just once. The TCR originated in an adult woman who had mild COVID-19 (a few samples of this study predate the infection). Cell type and time point are not known. This rearrangement joins TRBV5-1 to TRBJ2-1; either TRBD1 or TRBD2 may fit D (5 bases each). The sample taken for sequencing was PBMCs or a T cell subset sorted from them (not recorded which). CDR3 protein: CASSLVGEYYNEQFF. CDR3 coding DNA: TGCGCCAGCAGCTTGGTGGGGGAATACTACAATGAGCAGTTCTTC.